This TCR beta chain was sequenced for a study of CD8 T cells in Susac syndrome. Unmatched junction bases numbered 7, after V lost 3 bases and J lost 3 bases. CDR1 is SEHNR and CDR2 is FQNEAQ in the germline V gene (reference sequence). CDR3 size: 16 residues. Points from the study as a whole: When the CD4+ T cell repertoires of patients with Susac syndrome were examined, they did not show any clonal expansion.

After extraction with the RNeasy kit, roughly 0.5 to 1 ug of the RNA was reverse transcribed using random hexamers. Amplification of TCR beta CDR3 across 54 Vbeta and 13 Jbeta was performed with immunoSEQ multiplex PCR. Via MiXCR, TCRdb re-called the immunoSEQ multiplex PCR reads, giving one row per CDR3 protein. Among around 71,000 distinct CDR3 sequences listed, 93% were seen once. As for this clonotype: Its target is not known.

The receptor was isolated from a human donor with Susac syndrome. This chain links TRBV7-9 with TRBJ2-1; 8 bases agree with TRBD2. The specimen sequenced was CD4+ T cells from PBMCs. This CDR3 reads CASSLGSGDFYNEQFF. The CDR3 bases are TGTGCCAGCAGCTTGGGTAGCGGGGATTTCTACAATGAGCAGTTCTTC. The full variable domain, completed using reference TRBV7-9 and TRBJ2-1, is DTGVSQNPRHKITKRGQNVTFRCDPISEHNRLYWYRQTLGQGPEFLTYFQNEAQLEKSRLLSDRFSAERPKGSFSTLEIQRTEQGDSAMYLCASSLGSGDFYNEQFFGPGTRLTVL.